A single sample is the source of the 27 T cell receptor beta chains below, sequenced in a study of T cells after posttransplantation cyclophosphamide. Cyclophosphamide on days +3 and +4 followed busulfan-fludarabine conditioning and a marrow graft. Profiled with immunoSEQ multiplex PCR; TCRdb holds only in-frame clones, not every one. This record lists about 5,700 clones, none seen once only, and the top ten clones contain about a quarter. The sample here was PBMCs, taken after allogeneic stem cell transplant with posttransplant cyclophosphamide. All receptors come from a male patient in his sixties who received an allogeneic stem cell transplant from a related donor, was CMV-positive, and had no GVHD. T cells may partly derive from the graft donor.

This clone was seen ten or more times. This chain uses TRBV7-3 with TRBJ2-7, with TRBD1 as a possible D gene (5 bases). V lost 1 base, J lost 3 bases, and 13 bases lay in between. The CDR3 spans 15 residues. Germline V CDR1 and CDR2: SGHTA, FQGTGA. CDR3 nucleotides: TGTGCCAGCAGCTTAAGGTTCTGGGGCCGCTACGAGCAGTACTTC. Its protein is CASSLRFWGRYEQYF.

This rearrangement joins TRBV6-4 to TRBJ2-3; perhaps TRBD2 as D (5 bases). The germline V and J ends were trimmed by 4 bases and 2 bases, with 16 bases remaining between them. CDR1 is MRHNA and CDR2 is SNTAGT in the germline V gene. This CDR3 spans 16 amino acids. The CDR3 DNA sequence: TGTGCCAGCAGTGCCAGGAGCGGCGGCCCCACAGATACGCAGTATTTT. Its protein product is CASSARSGGPTDTQYF.

This clone is termed medium-sized. The CDR3: CASRDPGRPQYF. CDR3 DNA: TGCGCCAGCAGGGACCCCGGGAGACCTCAGTACTTC. J is TRBJ2-7 and V is TRBV10-2, with a tentative D call TRBD2 (6 bases). The CDR3 loop spans 12 amino acids. Germline V lookup: CDR1 WSHSY, CDR2 SAAADI. V lost 6 bases and J 10 bases, leaving 16 bases between the germline ends.

This clone has a count of ten or more. The rearrangement links TRBV7-9 to TRBJ2-3; 10 nucleotides align to TRBD1. This CDR3 contains 15 residues. Germline assignment: CDR1 SEHNR and CDR2 FQNEAQ (reference sequence). J gave up 7 bases and V 7 bases, and 11 bases lay outside the gene matches. The CDR3 here is CASTTLGQGSHTQYF. The CDR3 region has the DNA TGTGCCAGCACCACCCTGGGACAGGGGTCTCATACGCAGTATTTT.

This clone has more than one count but fewer than ten. The chain combines TRBV9 with TRBJ2-3; 8 nucleotides agree with TRBD1. This CDR3 contains 14 residues. Germline trimming cut 4 bases from V and 0 bases from J; bases unmatched to any gene: 1. Germline lookup yields CDR1 SGDLS and CDR2 YYNGEE. This chain's CDR3 is CASSRTGSTDTQYF. The CDR3 DNA follows: TGTGCCAGCAGCCGGACAGGGAGCACAGATACGCAGTATTTT.

This clone has at least ten counts. The chain employs TRBV19 and TRBJ1-1; 8 positions match TRBD1. The CDR3 consists of 16 residues. In germline, CDR1 is LNHDA, CDR2 SQIVND (reference sequence). V gave up 4 bases and J gave up 1 base; unmatched junction bases: 8. The CDR3, as DNA: TGTGCCAGTAGTACGGGACAGGCATTCTGGAACACTGAAGCTTTCTTT. Protein product: CASSTGQAFWNTEAFF. The full variable domain, rest sourced from reference TRBV19 and TRBJ1-1, is DGGITQSPKYLFRKEGQNVTLSCEQNLNHDAMYWYRQDPGQGLRLIYYSQIVNDFQKGDIAEGYSVSREKKESFPLTVTSAQKNPTAFYLCASSTGQAFWNTEAFFGQGTRLTVV.

Judged by abundance, this clone is medium-sized. The J gene is TRBJ1-1, the V gene TRBV5-1, with TRBD1 identical over 12 bases. The CDR3 sequence is 16 residues long. Germline CDR1 SGHRS, CDR2 YFSETQ. Germline trimming cut 4 bases from V and 5 bases from J; bases unmatched to any gene: 9. Here the CDR3 reads CASSLGTGGLGTEAFF. The CDR3 bases are TGCGCCAGCAGCCTCGGGACAGGGGGCTTAGGTACTGAAGCTTTCTTT. The entire variable domain, with the rest obtained from reference TRBV5-1 and TRBJ1-1, is as follows: KAGVTQTPRYLIKTRGQQVTLSCSPISGHRSVSWYQQTPGQGLQFLFEYFSETQRNKGNFPGRFSGRQFSNSRSEMNVSTLELGDSALYLCASSLGTGGLGTEAFFGQGTRLTVV.

This clone was detected many times. The chain is built from TRBV7-2 and TRBJ1-2, with 8 bases matching TRBD1. J was trimmed by 4 bases and V by 1 base; bases with no gene match: 5. Per the germline V gene, CDR1 is SGHTA and CDR2 is FQGNSA. The CDR3 spans 15 residues. The CDR3, as DNA: TGTGCCAGCAGCTTAGGTCCAGGGGGCATCTATGGCTACACCTTC. Translation gives CASSLGPGGIYGYTF. The full variable domain, completed using reference TRBV7-2 and TRBJ1-2, is GAGVSQSPSNKVTEKGKDVELRCDPISGHTALYWYRQSLGQGLEFLIYFQGNSAPDKSGLPSDRFSAERTGGSVSTLTIQRTQQEDSAVYLCASSLGPGGIYGYTFGSGTRLTVV.

The chain joins TRBV11-1 to TRBJ2-7; 7 bases match TRBD1. Looked up from germline, CDR1 is SGHAT and CDR2 is FQDESV (reference sequence). The CDR3 is 18 amino acids. Unmatched junction bases numbered 17, after V lost 3 bases and J lost 3 bases. The CDR3 DNA is TGTGCCAGCAGCTTTGCCTCGGGACAGAAAATCTCAAACTACGAGCAGTACTTC. Protein product: CASSFASGQKISNYEQYF. Variable domain in full (rest from reference TRBV11-1 and TRBJ2-7): EAEVAQSPRYKITEKSQAVAFWCDPISGHATLYWYRQILGQGPELLVQFQDESVVDDSQLPKDRFSAERLKGVDSTLKIQPAELGDSAMYLCASSFASGQKISNYEQYFGPGTRLTVT.

This clone came up many times. This sequence joins TRBV7-2 and TRBJ1-2, with TRBD1 matching 7 bases. The CDR3 has 13 amino acids. The V gene's germline CDR1 is SGHTA and CDR2 FQGNSA. J lost 4 bases, V lost 3 bases, and 2 bases had no gene match. The CDR3 DNA reads as TGTGCCAGCAGCTTGGGACAGTTCTATGGCTACACCTTC. Protein: CASSLGQFYGYTF.

This clone appeared many times. The rearrangement links TRBV9 to TRBJ1-2; D is unresolved. CDR1 SGDLS and CDR2 YYNGEE come from the germline V gene. The CDR3 is 14 amino acids. V was trimmed by 0 bases and J by 3 bases, leaving 9 bases between them. CDR3 nucleotide sequence: TGTGCCAGCAGCGTAGATGCAGACTACTATGGCTACACCTTC. Translated: CASSVDADYYGYTF.

At least ten counts were recorded for this clone. This rearrangement joins TRBV18 to TRBJ1-1, with D perhaps TRBD1 (5 bases). Trimming stripped 4 bases from V and 0 bases from J, with 12 bases between. This CDR3 is 15 amino acids long. CDR1 KGHSH and CDR2 LQKENI come from the germline V gene. The DNA for the CDR3 is TGTGCCAGCTCACTGTCGACAGCTTTGAACACTGAAGCTTTCTTT. This gives the protein CASSLSTALNTEAFF.

This clone was seen many times. V gene TRBV5-1 combines with J gene TRBJ2-3; 10 bases are a match to TRBD1. J gave up 3 bases and V 4 bases, and 5 bases lay outside the gene matches. The CDR3 has 15 residues. CDR1 is SGHRS and CDR2 is YFSETQ in the germline V gene. As DNA, the CDR3 is TGCGCCAGCAGCAAGGACAGGGGGGCAACAGATACGCAGTATTTT. Translated, it gives CASSKDRGATDTQYF.

This clone has a count of ten or more. V gene TRBV19 combines with J gene TRBJ2-3; 11 bases are a match to TRBD2. The germline V gene encodes CDR1 LNHDA and CDR2 SQIVND (reference sequence). The CDR3 extends over 16 amino acids. The trim removed 7 bases at V and 0 bases at J, leaving 6 bases unmatched. The CDR3 loop is CASKGLAGTSTDTQYF. CDR3 bases: TGTGCCAGTAAAGGACTAGCGGGTACTAGCACAGATACGCAGTATTTT.

This clone was recorded many times. V usage is TRBV7-8 and J usage is TRBJ1-2, with 11 bases matching TRBD1. CDR3 size: 15 residues. The germline gives CDR1 SGHVS, CDR2 FQNEAQ. The V gene end was trimmed by 5 bases and the J gene end by 3 bases; junction bases not matched to a gene: 5. For the CDR3, the DNA is TGTGCCAGCAGCCCGTGGACAGGGGGCGACTATGGCTACACCTTC. This codes for CASSPWTGGDYGYTF.

Comments on this clone: Other nucleotide sequences in the sample specify the same CDR3. The chain employs TRBV6-5 and TRBJ1-2; D is undetermined. V lost 0 bases to trimming and J lost 8 bases, with 16 bases between them. The CDR3 totals 15 residues. Germline loops: CDR1 MNHEY, CDR2 SVGAGI. In DNA, the CDR3 is TGTGCCAGCAGTTACTCGTGGGAAGACAAGCGGGGCTACACCTTC. Protein: CASSYSWEDKRGYTF.

This clone was detected ten times or more. The V gene is TRBV7-2, the J gene TRBJ1-2, with 9 bases that match TRBD1. The germline CDR1 and CDR2 sequences are SGHTA and FQGNSA. With V trimmed by 5 bases and J by 3 bases, 7 bases remained unmatched. The CDR3 sequence is 15 residues long. Here the CDR3 DNA reads TGTGCCAGCAGCCGAGGGACAGGGATTGACTATGGCTACACCTTC. Protein product: CASSRGTGIDYGYTF.

This chain connects TRBV7-9 to TRBJ2-1; D may be TRBD1 (6 bases). CDR3 size: 15 residues. Per germline, CDR1 SEHNR and CDR2 FQNEAQ (reference sequence). Between the trimmed V and J ends, which lost 5 bases and 5 bases, there was a span of 16 bases. The CDR3 DNA reads TGTGCCAGCAGCCGCCAATTGGGGGCGGACAATGAGCAGTTCTTC. Its protein is CASSRQLGADNEQFF.

This clone has ten or more counts. The chain has TRBV30 and TRBJ1-2; 9 bases fit TRBD1. Trimming removed 3 bases from V and 7 bases from J; junction bases left unmatched: 12. Looked up from germline, CDR1 is GTSNPN and CDR2 is SVGIG (reference sequence). This CDR3 spans 15 amino acids. The CDR3 coding sequence is TGTGCCTGGAGCCCGGGACAGGGTATTGACGGTGGCTACACCTTC. Its translation: CAWSPGQGIDGGYTF.

The table lists this clone with many counts. This chain uses TRBV7-8 with TRBJ1-1, with 7 bases matching TRBD1. The CDR3 spans 16 residues. V trimming: 5 bases; J trimming: 0 bases; junction bases outside the gene matches: 9. Germline V gene data show CDR1 as SGHVS and CDR2 as FQNEAQ. Here the CDR3 DNA reads TGTGCCAGCAGCGTCATCGGGGACAGCATGAACACTGAAGCTTTCTTT. It encodes CASSVIGDSMNTEAFF. Full variable domain (remainder filled in from reference TRBV7-8 and TRBJ1-1): GAGVSQSPRYKVAKRGQDVALRCDPISGHVSLFWYQQALGQGPEFLTYFQNEAQLDKSGLPSDRFFAERPEGSVSTLKIQRTQQEDSAVYLCASSVIGDSMNTEAFFGQGTRLTVV.

In this sample, this clone turned up many times. The chain joins TRBV2 to TRBJ2-7, with 12 positions matching TRBD1. CDR1 and CDR2 (germline): SNHLY, FYNNEI. The CDR3 is 13 amino acids. Trimming cost V 7 bases and J 6 bases; bases outside gene matches: 4. The CDR3, as DNA: TGTGCCAGCATTGGGACAGGGGGCTTCGAGCAGTACTTC. Its translation is CASIGTGGFEQYF.

This clone is termed medium-sized (0.01 to 0.1%). The chain uses TRBV6-5 and TRBJ1-3; TRBD1 matches at 9 bases. Germline CDR1 reads MNHEY; CDR2 reads SVGAGI. The CDR3 length is 15 residues. With 6 bases clipped from V and 4 bases from J, the junction kept 7 bases outside the gene matches. The CDR3 loop is CASRPQGAAGNTIYF. The CDR3 bases are TGTGCCAGCAGGCCACAGGGGGCGGCCGGAAACACCATATATTTT.

This clone was observed many times. The chain links TRBV7-8 to TRBJ2-5, with 11 bases aligning to TRBD2. CDR1 is SGHVS and CDR2 is FQNEAQ in the germline V gene. This CDR3 region has 15 residues. Germline trimming cut 4 bases from V and 4 bases from J; bases unmatched to any gene: 5. The CDR3 spells CASSSPSGGIETQYF. In nucleotides, the CDR3 is TGTGCCAGCAGCTCCCCTAGCGGGGGGATAGAGACCCAGTACTTC. Full variable domain (rest looked up from reference TRBV7-8 and TRBJ2-5): GAGVSQSPRYKVAKRGQDVALRCDPISGHVSLFWYQQALGQGPEFLTYFQNEAQLDKSGLPSDRFFAERPEGSVSTLKIQRTQQEDSAVYLCASSSPSGGIETQYFGPGTRLLVL.

The CDR3 nucleotides are TGCGCCAGCAGCTTGGTTCGGAGCCAGCTCCCTGGAAACACCATATATTTT. As protein: CASSLVRSQLPGNTIYF. The chain links TRBV5-1 to TRBJ1-3; D gene ambiguous. Germline lookup yields CDR1 SGHRS and CDR2 YFSETQ. This CDR3 spans 17 amino acids. V was pared by 0 bases and J by 2 bases, with 15 bases between.

V usage is TRBV4-3 and J usage is TRBJ2-7; no definite D call. V gave up 0 bases and J gave up 2 bases, with 11 bases separating them. This CDR3 comprises 15 residues. Germline V gene data show CDR1 as LGHNA and CDR2 as YSLEER. This CDR3 is CASSQDPGLTYEQYF. The CDR3 DNA sequence: TGCGCCAGCAGCCAAGATCCGGGTTTAACCTACGAGCAGTACTTC.

This clone was counted at least ten times. Other DNA sequences in this sample translate to the same CDR3. The J gene is TRBJ1-1, the V gene TRBV7-3; TRBD1 agrees at 8 bases. The CDR3 sequence is 13 residues long. V shed 5 bases, J shed 5 bases, and the junction held 4 bases outside the gene matches. From germline, CDR1 is SGHTA and CDR2 FQGTGA. As DNA, the CDR3 is TGTGCCAGCAGCCTTACAGGGGGAACTGAAGCTTTCTTT. This sequence encodes CASSLTGGTEAFF.

This chain uses TRBV7-6 with TRBJ2-7; 9 bases are a match to TRBD2. This CDR3 has 14 residues. From germline, CDR1 is SGHVS and CDR2 FNYEAQ. Trimming at V came to 5 bases and at J to 3 bases, leaving 5 bases not matched to a gene. The CDR3 spells CASSPAGGFYEQYF. CDR3 DNA sequence: TGTGCCAGCAGCCCCGCGGGGGGGTTCTACGAGCAGTACTTC.